This T cell receptor beta chain is from a study of shared clonotypes between healthy human individuals. Broader study findings: Among the subsets, naive ones generally showed larger estimated richness than memory ones. Lower generation probabilities were found for non-shared clonotypes than for those shared by all four donors.

Healthy and HIV-negative, the adult donors had no recent acute infections or vaccinations. At the deep level, the assay was run. Some clones are missing from TCRdb's copy, which holds only in-frame ones; the method was immunoSEQ multiplex PCR. The sample includes 2 million to 3 million clones, roughly 93% of them seen just once. V lost 2 bases and J lost 9, with 11 bases in between. Germline CDR1 and CDR2: MNHEY and SVGAGI. The CDR3 is 13 amino acids. Concerning this clone itself: Its cognate antigen is unknown.

The source of this sequence is a man younger than 30 in good health. Some clones in this sample may be carry-over from other donors' samples. The sequencing input was naive CD4+ T cells from PBMCs. Subset here: CD45RA+ positively selected. The chain carries TRBV6-5 and TRBJ1-5, with a possible D match to TRBD1 (5 bases). The CDR3 is CASSYGAGGPQHF. The CDR3 DNA reads as TGTGCCAGCAGTTACGGGGCGGGTGGGCCCCAGCATTTT.